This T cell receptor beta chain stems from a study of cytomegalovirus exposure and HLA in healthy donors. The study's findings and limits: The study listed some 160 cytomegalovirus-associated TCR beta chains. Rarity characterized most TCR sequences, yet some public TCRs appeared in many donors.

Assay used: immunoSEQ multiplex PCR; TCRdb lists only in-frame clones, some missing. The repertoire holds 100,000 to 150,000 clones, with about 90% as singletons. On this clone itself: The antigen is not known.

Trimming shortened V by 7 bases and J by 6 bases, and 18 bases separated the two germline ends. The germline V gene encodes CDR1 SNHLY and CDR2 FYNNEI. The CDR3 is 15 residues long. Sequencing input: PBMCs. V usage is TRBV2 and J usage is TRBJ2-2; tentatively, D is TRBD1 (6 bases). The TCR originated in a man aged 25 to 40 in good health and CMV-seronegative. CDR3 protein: CASTPTKQGPGELFF. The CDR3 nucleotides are TGTGCCAGCACACCTACAAAGCAGGGGCCCGGGGAGCTGTTTTTT.